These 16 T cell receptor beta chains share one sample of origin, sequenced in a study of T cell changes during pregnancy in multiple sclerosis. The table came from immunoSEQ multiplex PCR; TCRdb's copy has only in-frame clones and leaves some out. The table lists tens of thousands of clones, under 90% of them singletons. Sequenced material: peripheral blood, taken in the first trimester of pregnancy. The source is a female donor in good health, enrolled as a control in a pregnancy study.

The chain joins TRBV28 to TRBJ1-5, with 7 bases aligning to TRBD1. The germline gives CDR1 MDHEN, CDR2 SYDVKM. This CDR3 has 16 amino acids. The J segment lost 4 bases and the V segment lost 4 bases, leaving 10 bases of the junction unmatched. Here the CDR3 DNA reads TGTGCCAGCAGTTCCGTTTGGGACAGAGTTAATCAGCCCCAGCATTTT. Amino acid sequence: CASSSVWDRVNQPQHF.

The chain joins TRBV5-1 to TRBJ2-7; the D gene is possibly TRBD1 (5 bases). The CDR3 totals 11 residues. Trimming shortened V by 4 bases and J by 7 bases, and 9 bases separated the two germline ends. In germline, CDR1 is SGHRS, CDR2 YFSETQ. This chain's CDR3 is CASSTSGEQYF. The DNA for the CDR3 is TGCGCCAGCAGCACCTCAGGGGAGCAGTACTTC. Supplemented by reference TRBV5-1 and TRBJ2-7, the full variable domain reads KAGVTQTPRYLIKTRGQQVTLSCSPISGHRSVSWYQQTPGQGLQFLFEYFSETQRNKGNFPGRFSGRQFSNSRSEMNVSTLELGDSALYLCASSTSGEQYFGPGTRLTVT.

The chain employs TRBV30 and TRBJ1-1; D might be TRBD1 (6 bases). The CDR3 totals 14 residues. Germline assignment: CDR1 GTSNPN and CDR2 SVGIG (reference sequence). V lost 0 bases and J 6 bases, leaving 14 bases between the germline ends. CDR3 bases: TGTGCCTGGAGTGTACGGGGGGCATCCGCTGAAGCTTTCTTT. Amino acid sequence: CAWSVRGASAEAFF.

CDR3 coding DNA: TGTGCCAGTAGTATCGGGGATCGGGCAACTAATGAAAAACTGTTTTTT. It is translated as CASSIGDRATNEKLFF. This chain joins TRBV19 and TRBJ1-4, with no clear D. Germline V lookup: CDR1 LNHDA, CDR2 SQIVND (reference sequence). The CDR3 is made up of 16 amino acids. Deletions cut 3 bases from V and 0 bases from J, with 11 bases between.

CDR3 residues: CASSERSGRTDTQYF. The CDR3 nucleotides are TGTGCCAGCAGTGAGCGGAGTGGCCGAACAGATACGCAGTATTTT. The V gene is TRBV6-1, the J gene TRBJ2-3; D is unclear. Trimming took 3 bases from V and 3 from J, leaving 13 bases between them. The CDR3 loop spans 15 amino acids. The germline CDR1 and CDR2 sequences are MNHNS and SASEGT.

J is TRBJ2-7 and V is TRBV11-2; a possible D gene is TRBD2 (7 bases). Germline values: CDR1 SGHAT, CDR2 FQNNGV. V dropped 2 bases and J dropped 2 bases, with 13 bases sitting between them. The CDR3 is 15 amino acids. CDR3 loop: CASSLNAGATYEQYF. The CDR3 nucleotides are TGTGCCAGCAGCTTAAATGCGGGGGCGACCTACGAGCAGTACTTC.

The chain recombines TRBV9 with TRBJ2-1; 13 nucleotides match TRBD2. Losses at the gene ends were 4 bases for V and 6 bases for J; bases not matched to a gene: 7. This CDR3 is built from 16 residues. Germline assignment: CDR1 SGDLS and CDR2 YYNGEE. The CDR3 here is CASSSSGTSGINEQFF. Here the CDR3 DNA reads TGTGCCAGCAGCAGCTCCGGGACTAGCGGGATCAATGAGCAGTTCTTC.

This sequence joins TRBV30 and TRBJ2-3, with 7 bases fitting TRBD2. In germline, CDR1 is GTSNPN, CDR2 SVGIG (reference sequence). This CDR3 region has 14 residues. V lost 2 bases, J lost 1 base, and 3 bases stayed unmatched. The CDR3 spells CAWSRRGGTDTQYF. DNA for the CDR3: TGTGCCTGGAGTAGACGGGGGGGCACAGATACGCAGTATTTT.

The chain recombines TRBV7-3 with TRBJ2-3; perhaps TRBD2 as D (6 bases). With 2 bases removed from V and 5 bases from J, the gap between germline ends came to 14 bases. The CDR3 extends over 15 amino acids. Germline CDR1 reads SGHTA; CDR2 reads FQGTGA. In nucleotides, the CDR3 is TGTGCCAGCAGCTTATGGGCTAGCGCCAGAGATACGCAGTATTTT. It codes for CASSLWASARDTQYF.

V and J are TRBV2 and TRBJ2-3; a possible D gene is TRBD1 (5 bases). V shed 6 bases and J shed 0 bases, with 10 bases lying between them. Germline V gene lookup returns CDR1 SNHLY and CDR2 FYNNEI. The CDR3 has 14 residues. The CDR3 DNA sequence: TGTGCCAGCAGGACAGCTACTAGCACAGATACGCAGTATTTT. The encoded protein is CASRTATSTDTQYF.

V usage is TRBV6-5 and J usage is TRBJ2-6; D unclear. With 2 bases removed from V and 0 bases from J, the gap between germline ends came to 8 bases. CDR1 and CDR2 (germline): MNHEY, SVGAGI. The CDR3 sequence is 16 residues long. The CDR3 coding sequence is TGTGCCAGCAGTTACCGTCTCGGCTCTGGGGCCAACGTCCTGACTTTC. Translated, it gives CASSYRLGSGANVLTF.

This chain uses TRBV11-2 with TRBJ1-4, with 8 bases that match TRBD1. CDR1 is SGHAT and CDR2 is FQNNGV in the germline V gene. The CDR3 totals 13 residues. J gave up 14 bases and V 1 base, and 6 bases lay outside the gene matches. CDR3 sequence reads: CASSLGPYRGLFF. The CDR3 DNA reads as TGTGCCAGCAGCTTAGGCCCCTACAGGGGGCTGTTTTTT.

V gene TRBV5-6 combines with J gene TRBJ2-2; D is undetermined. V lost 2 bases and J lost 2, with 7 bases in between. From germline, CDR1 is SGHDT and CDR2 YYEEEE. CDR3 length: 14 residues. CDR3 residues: CASSFRFNTGELFF. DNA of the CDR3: TGTGCCAGCAGCTTTCGGTTTAACACCGGGGAGCTGTTTTTT.

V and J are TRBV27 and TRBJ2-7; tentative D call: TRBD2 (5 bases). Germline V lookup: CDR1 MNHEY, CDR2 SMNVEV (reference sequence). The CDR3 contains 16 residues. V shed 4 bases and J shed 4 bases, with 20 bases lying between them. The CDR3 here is CASSSTHGVRAYEQYF. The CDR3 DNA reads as TGTGCCAGCAGTTCCACCCACGGGGTTCGGGCATACGAGCAGTACTTC.

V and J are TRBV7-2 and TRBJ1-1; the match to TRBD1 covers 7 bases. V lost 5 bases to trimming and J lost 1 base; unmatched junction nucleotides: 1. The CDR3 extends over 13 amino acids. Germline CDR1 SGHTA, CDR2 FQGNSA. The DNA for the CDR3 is TGTGCCAGCAGCCGACAGGGGAACACTGAAGCTTTCTTT. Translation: CASSRQGNTEAFF.

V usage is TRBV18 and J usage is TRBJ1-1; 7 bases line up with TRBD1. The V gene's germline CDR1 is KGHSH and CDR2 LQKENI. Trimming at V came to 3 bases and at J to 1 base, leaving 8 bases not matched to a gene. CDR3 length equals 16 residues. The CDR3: CASSPVVGQTNTEAFF. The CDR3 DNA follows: TGTGCCAGCTCACCGGTTGTGGGACAGACGAACACTGAAGCTTTCTTT.